The next 24 T cell receptor beta chains were all read from a single sample in a study of blood T cell repertoires in COVID-19. Repertoires were generated with immunoSEQ multiplex PCR, while TCRdb's copy carries only in-frame clones and drops some. The table includes approximately 90,000 clones, 70% to 85% detected once. Sequencing was performed on peripheral blood. The source of these receptors is a human donor in a cohort sampled during active COVID-19.

The chain couples TRBV7-9 to TRBJ1-5; D might be TRBD1 (5 bases). With 0 bases removed from V and 0 bases from J, the gap between germline ends came to 6 bases. The CDR3 runs 15 residues. The germline gives CDR1 SEHNR, CDR2 FQNEAQ (reference sequence). CDR3 protein: CASSLAQGSNQPQHF. CDR3 DNA: TGTGCCAGCAGCTTAGCCCAGGGTAGCAATCAGCCCCAGCATTTT.

The chain carries TRBV18 and TRBJ1-3, with TRBD1 as a possible D gene (6 bases). V lost 0 bases, J lost 4 bases, and 10 bases lay in between. The germline CDR1 and CDR2 sequences are KGHSH and LQKENI. The CDR3 has 15 residues. The chain's CDR3 is CASSPPAGTGNTIYF. DNA of the CDR3: TGTGCCAGCTCACCACCGGCAGGGACAGGAAACACCATATATTTT.

This sequence joins TRBV19 and TRBJ2-7; weak D call: TRBD1 (6 bases). The CDR3 has 13 amino acids. The germline gives CDR1 LNHDA, CDR2 SQIVND (reference sequence). V was clipped by 3 bases and J by 3 bases, with 9 bases between them. The chain's CDR3 is CASSIQGIYEQYF. The CDR3 DNA reads TGTGCCAGTAGTATCCAGGGGATCTACGAGCAGTACTTC.

The rearrangement links TRBV4-3 to TRBJ2-7, with D maybe TRBD1 (5 bases). V lost 4 bases, J lost 3 bases, and 13 bases lay in between. The length of the CDR3 is 14 residues. The germline gives CDR1 LGHNA, CDR2 YSLEER. The CDR3 DNA sequence: TGCGCCAGCAGCCCACAAGTCCAGGGCTACGAGCAGTACTTC. Its protein product is CASSPQVQGYEQYF.

This clone is a singleton in its sample. The CDR3 DNA sequence: TGTGCCAGCAGCCGAAGGCGAGCGGATGAGCAGTTCTTC. Its translation: CASSRRRADEQFF. This chain connects TRBV7-9 to TRBJ2-1; D is possibly TRBD2 (5 bases). From germline, CDR1 is SEHNR and CDR2 FQNEAQ (reference sequence). The CDR3 has 13 amino acids. V lost 5 bases and J 8 bases, leaving 13 bases between the germline ends.

The CDR3 here is CASSGNRWDSEAFF. The DNA for the CDR3 is TGTGCCAGCAGTGGGAACAGGTGGGACTCTGAAGCTTTCTTT. This chain uses TRBV25-1 with TRBJ1-1; a weak D match, TRBD1 (5 bases). CDR1 is MGHDK, CDR2 SYGVNS, per germline. The CDR3 runs to 14 residues. V lost 4 bases and J 6 bases, leaving 15 bases between the germline ends.

The chain carries TRBV27 and TRBJ1-5; D perhaps matches TRBD1 (6 bases). Germline V gives CDR1 MNHEY, CDR2 SMNVEV (reference sequence). This CDR3 contains 15 residues. The V end lost 1 base, the J end lost 4 bases, and 11 bases lay between the germline ends. The CDR3 sequence: CASSLFGQLNQPQHF. The CDR3 DNA follows: TGTGCCAGCAGTTTATTCGGACAGCTTAATCAGCCCCAGCATTTT.

V gene TRBV7-3 combines with J gene TRBJ2-7, with 8 bases identical to TRBD2. V shed 5 bases, J shed 1 base, and the junction held 4 bases outside the gene matches. The CDR3 is made up of 14 amino acids. Germline V gene data show CDR1 as SGHTA and CDR2 as FQGTGA. This chain's CDR3 is CASSPGGGSYEQYF. The DNA of the CDR3 is TGTGCCAGCAGCCCGGGCGGGGGGTCCTACGAGCAGTACTTC.

The V and J genes are TRBV28 and TRBJ2-7; D is perhaps TRBD2 (6 bases). This CDR3 has 16 residues. V was trimmed by 2 bases and J by 4 bases, leaving 18 bases between them. Germline V gives CDR1 MDHEN, CDR2 SYDVKM. This chain's CDR3 is CASSLSLVGRGYEQYF. CDR3 sequence (DNA): TGTGCCAGCAGTTTAAGCCTAGTGGGGCGGGGATACGAGCAGTACTTC.

J is TRBJ1-1 and V is TRBV5-1; D is ambiguous. The CDR3 spans 13 residues. CDR1 and CDR2 from the germline V gene are SGHRS and YFSETQ. Trimming stripped 6 bases from V and 0 bases from J, with 9 bases between. The CDR3 DNA reads as TGCGCCAGCACCCTTCGGGTGAACACTGAAGCTTTCTTT. It is translated as CASTLRVNTEAFF.

This clone was observed a single time. The chain joins TRBV3-1 (or the pseudogene TRBV3-2) to TRBJ2-5, with a weak D call TRBD1 (6 bases). The CDR3 extends over 16 amino acids. V was pared by 0 bases and J by 3 bases, with 14 bases between. CDR1 is LGHDT and CDR2 is YNNKEL in the germline V gene (reference sequence). In DNA form, the CDR3 reads TGTGCCAGCAGCCAAGATCTTGCAGGGGTTAAAGAGACCCAGTACTTC. Its protein product is CASSQDLAGVKETQYF.

The gene calls are TRBV29-1 and TRBJ1-1; tentatively, D is TRBD1 (5 bases). Trimming removed 3 bases from V and 10 bases from J, with 18 bases in between. Looked up from germline, CDR1 is SQVTM and CDR2 is ANQGSEA. The CDR3 consists of 13 residues. In DNA form, the CDR3 reads TGCAGCGTTGATGTGCAGGGCCGATTGGGAGCTTTCTTT. It encodes CSVDVQGRLGAFF.

This chain joins TRBV19 and TRBJ2-5, with D possibly being TRBD2 (6 bases). V shed 4 bases and J shed 10 bases, with 16 bases lying between them. CDR1 is LNHDA, CDR2 SQIVND, per germline (reference sequence). This CDR3 has 13 amino acids. The CDR3 sequence: CASSKTSLGDQYF. The DNA of the CDR3 is TGTGCCAGTAGTAAGACTAGTTTGGGGGACCAGTACTTC.

This clone was counted once. The chain joins TRBV30 to TRBJ2-3; D not certain. This CDR3 spans 14 amino acids. V was pared by 5 bases and J by 0 bases, with 12 bases between. Germline CDR1 is GTSNPN and CDR2 is SVGIG (reference sequence). The CDR3 region is CAWGVGLSTDTQYF. In DNA form, the CDR3 reads TGTGCCTGGGGGGTTGGGCTGAGCACAGATACGCAGTATTTT.

The chain combines TRBV7-9 with TRBJ2-1; TRBD2 agrees at 11 bases. This CDR3 spans 14 amino acids. Germline trimming cut 3 bases from V and 6 bases from J; bases unmatched to any gene: 1. In germline, CDR1 is SEHNR, CDR2 FQNEAQ (reference sequence). CDR3 protein: CASSFGTSGNEQFF. In nucleotides, the CDR3 is TGTGCCAGCAGCTTCGGGACTAGCGGCAATGAGCAGTTCTTC.

The chain combines TRBV19 with TRBJ2-5; the D is unclear. V shed 5 bases and J shed 4 bases, with 5 bases lying between them. CDR3 length: 11 amino acids. CDR1 LNHDA and CDR2 SQIVND come from the germline V gene (reference sequence). The CDR3 here is CASSSGETQYF. The CDR3 DNA is TGTGCCAGTAGTTCGGGAGAGACCCAGTACTTC.

The chain carries TRBV5-6 and TRBJ2-2, with unresolved D. This CDR3 region has 12 residues. V was trimmed by 2 bases and J by 4 bases, leaving 3 bases between them. The germline V gene encodes CDR1 SGHDT and CDR2 YYEEEE. The CDR3 here is CASSFLTGELFF. CDR3 bases: TGTGCCAGCAGCTTTCTCACCGGGGAGCTGTTTTTT.

The V call is TRBV5-4, the J call TRBJ2-5; TRBD2 matches 10 bases. The junction had 4 bases not matched to a gene; V was cut back by 4 bases and J by 1 base. The length of the CDR3 is 15 residues. The germline gives CDR1 SGHNT, CDR2 YYREEE (reference sequence). The CDR3 region is CASSLGLAVQETQYF. CDR3 DNA: TGTGCCAGCAGCCTCGGACTAGCGGTCCAAGAGACCCAGTACTTC. Full variable domain (remainder filled in from reference TRBV5-4 and TRBJ2-5): ETGVTQSPTHLIKTRGQQVTLRCSSQSGHNTVSWYQQALGQGPQFIFQYYREEENGRGNFPPRFSGLQFPNYSSELNVNALELDDSALYLCASSLGLAVQETQYFGPGTRLLVL.

This clone was counted between two and nine times. This chain connects TRBV7-8 to TRBJ1-2; D remains unclear. The CDR3 is made up of 14 amino acids. V dropped 5 bases and J dropped 6 bases, with 16 bases sitting between them. Germline-derived CDR1 and CDR2 are SGHVS and FQNEAQ. DNA of the CDR3: TGTGCCAGCAGCCTTCGCCCGGGAGCCGATGGCTACACCTTC. It specifies CASSLRPGADGYTF.

The chain joins TRBV7-6 to TRBJ2-3; 8 bases are a match to TRBD2. The CDR3 is 15 residues long. Germline loops: CDR1 SGHVS, CDR2 FNYEAQ. After removal of 5 bases from V and 4 bases from J, the junction contained 8 bases not matched to a gene. This CDR3 is CASSPGGIVADTQYF. CDR3 DNA: TGTGCCAGCAGCCCGGGAGGGATAGTGGCAGATACGCAGTATTTT.

The chain carries TRBV27 and TRBJ2-7; TRBD2 might be the D (6 bases). This CDR3 is 12 amino acids long. V was shortened by 3 bases and J by 5 bases, with 8 bases between the two germline ends. Germline CDR1 and CDR2: MNHEY and SMNVEV (reference sequence). CDR3 coding DNA: TGTGCCAGCAGTTTGGGGGGTCACGAGCAGTACTTC. Protein: CASSLGGHEQYF.

This rearrangement joins TRBV12-3 or TRBV12-4 to TRBJ1-5, with unresolved D. V lost 9 bases and J lost 3, with 6 bases in between. The CDR3 runs 11 residues. The CDR3 bases are TGTGCCAGTCAGTACAATCAGCCCCAGCATTTT. Amino acids: CASQYNQPQHF.

The chain combines TRBV7-2 with TRBJ2-7, with D tentatively TRBD2 (5 bases). The V and J ends lost 2 bases and 0 bases respectively, with 11 bases between them. CDR1 is SGHTA and CDR2 is FQGNSA in the germline V gene. CDR3 length: 15 residues. The CDR3 region has the DNA TGTGCCAGCAGCTTATCGGGCGGGTCCTCCTACGAGCAGTACTTC. This sequence encodes CASSLSGGSSYEQYF.

The chain joins TRBV5-1 to TRBJ1-5, with 8 bases that match TRBD1. Germline CDR1 is SGHRS and CDR2 is YFSETQ. With V trimmed by 4 bases and J by 5 bases, 5 bases remained unmatched. The CDR3 extends over 14 amino acids. The CDR3 DNA sequence: TGCGCCAGCAGCCTGGGACAGGCTGATCAGCCCCAGCATTTT. This sequence encodes CASSLGQADQPQHF.